This TCR beta chain was found in a study of graft-versus-host responses after intestinal transplantation (dated by TCRdb to the early 2020s). About the investigation overall: Multivisceral, liver-intestinal, or isolated intestinal transplants were received by the recipients. All recipients received anti-thymocyte globulin induction followed by maintenance tacrolimus and steroids for two to four years. After intestinal transplantation, graft-versus-host and host-versus-graft alloreactive T cell clones were followed in the graft, circulation and bone marrow using bulk TCR-beta CDR3 sequencing. To identify alloreactive clones, pre-transplant mixed lymphocyte reaction products were sequenced and compared with unstimulated pre-transplant donor and recipient T cells. The cohort enrolled about two dozen intestinal transplant recipients, one of whom was a retransplant, and a few patients without pretransplant specimens were excluded. Donor T cell macrochimerism was defined as a peak of at least 4% donor T cells among recipient peripheral blood mononuclear cells. Instead of going to the commercial service, samples from a few later patients were sequenced in-house on an Illumina MiSeq and processed with MiXCR.

Sample time point, as interpreted from the label and publication: cells obtained before transplantation from donor or recipient. CD3+CD4+ and CD3+CD8+ populations were FACS-sorted from unstimulated pre-transplant donor and recipient cells taken from spleen or lymph nodes. Libraries were made using the immunoSEQ multiplex PCR assay. In most patients, genomic DNA was isolated using the Qiagen DNeasy Blood and Tissue Kit and sent frozen to Adaptive Biotechnologies for TCR sequencing. High-throughput TCR-beta CDR3 sequencing of genomic DNA from most patients was performed by Adaptive Biotechnologies. On the authors' methods: TCR sequencing data were retrieved from Adaptive's ImmunoSEQ software for 15 to 20 patients, whereas a few other patients were processed with MiXCR and VDJtools. To correct CD4 versus CD8 sorting errors, any sequence found in both subsets at a frequency ratio below 5:1 was removed. CDR3 nucleotide sequences shared between donor and recipient were removed because their origin could not be assigned. To count as alloreactive, a clone needed at least 2-fold expansion over unstimulated cells and a minimum CFSE-low frequency of 0.002% (template counts) or 0.001% (read counts). Clones were considered mappable if detected in sequenced pre-transplant spleen, lymph node, or MLR CFSE-low populations of the donor or recipient. Cumulative frequency of alloreactive clones was calculated as a percentage of all sequences weighted by copy number. In TCRdb, the immuneACCESS table is reduced to in-frame sequences with V and J assigned. These tables do not hold every clone; where another copy was compared, an unresolved V gene accounts for under half, and the others remain unexplained. D and trimming come from the DNA, and the V and J calls and clone size come from that table. The sample table records over 70,000 clones; 85% to 90% of these occur just once. The ten largest make up about 4.2% of the sample.

On this clone: No cognate antigen has been identified for it. Base qualities were left out, and no much larger clone turns up one base away.

Overall study results and their limits: GvH clones were detected in recipient bone marrow, and some of these GvH clones were observed earlier in ileal mucosa or blood, consistent with an intestinal mucosal origin. The relatively low number and heterogeneity of intestinal transplant patients limited the conclusions. High GvH to HvG T cell clonal ratios were observed in the allografts of patients with donor T cell macrochimerism. Early after transplant, peak levels of circulating GvH clones were associated with declines in HvG clones.

CDR1 and CDR2 are read off the germline V gene (reference sequence) as SEHNR and FQNEAQ. Measured from the cysteine to the phenylalanine, the CDR3 is 16 residues long. Of the read, only the CDR3 DNA is kept; its 48 bases are in frame from base 1. After removal of 2 bases from V and 6 bases from J, the junction retains 7 bases not matched to a gene. The V and J segments used are TRBV7-9 and TRBJ2-2; 9 central nucleotides agree with TRBD2. This TCR was recovered from a human donor who was the organ donor for an intestinal transplant. Sample: unstimulated CD8+ T cells sorted from spleen or lymph node cells, taken before transplant. The CDR3 sequence is CASSLTAGGLAGELFF. The DNA is as follows: TGTGCCAGCAGCTTAACGGCGGGGGGGCTGGCCGGGGAGCTGTTTTTT.